The 13 T cell receptor beta chains below come from one sample, sequenced in a study of cytomegalovirus exposure and HLA in healthy donors. Vbeta (60) and Jbeta (13) primers were used in the PCR. Sequencing used immunoSEQ multiplex PCR; TCRdb keeps in-frame clones, though not all of them. The sample has 80,000 or so clones; 77% are singletons. The sample consisted of PBMCs. The origin of the receptors is a man aged 45 to 65 in good health and CMV-seropositive.

The chain couples TRBV7-9 to TRBJ1-1; no definite D call. The V end was cut by 0 bases, the J end by 4 bases, with 15 bases between. The CDR3 has 16 amino acids. Germline lookup yields CDR1 SEHNR and CDR2 FQNEAQ (reference sequence). This chain's CDR3 is CASSLAGSGERTEAFF. CDR3 sequence (DNA): TGTGCCAGCAGCTTAGCGGGTTCCGGGGAACGCACTGAAGCTTTCTTT.

The chain couples TRBV2 to TRBJ2-7; TRBD1 is a possible D gene (6 bases). Per germline, CDR1 SNHLY and CDR2 FYNNEI. The CDR3 covers 15 residues. The V end was cut by 2 bases, the J end by 3 bases, with 14 bases between. The CDR3 loop reads CASSESAGDSYEQYF. The CDR3 nucleotides read TGTGCCAGCAGTGAAAGCGCAGGGGATAGCTACGAGCAGTACTTC. Combining the CDR3 with reference TRBV2 and TRBJ2-7 gives the whole variable domain EPEVTQTPSHQVTQMGQEVILRCVPISNHLYFYWYRQILGQKVEFLVSFYNNEISEKSEIFDDQFSVERPDGSNFTLKIRSTKLEDSAMYFCASSESAGDSYEQYFGPGTRLTVT.

This sequence joins TRBV9 and TRBJ2-2, with TRBD2 matching 11 bases. The V segment lost 2 bases and the J segment 0 bases; nucleotides outside the gene matches: 3. CDR1 and CDR2 (germline): SGDLS, YYNGEE. This CDR3 comprises 17 residues. In nucleotides, the CDR3 is TGTGCCAGCAGCGTGGGACTAGCGGTGCCGAACACCGGGGAGCTGTTTTTT. Amino acid sequence: CASSVGLAVPNTGELFF.

This clone was seen only once. V is TRBV18 and J is TRBJ1-6; tentatively, D is TRBD1 (6 bases). Germline V gene sequence: CDR1 KGHSH, CDR2 LQKENI. The CDR3 loop spans 15 amino acids. V dropped 3 bases and J dropped 5 bases, with 11 bases sitting between them. As DNA, the CDR3 is TGTGCCAGCTCACCGGGGACATCCAATAATTCACCCCTCCACTTT. Amino acids: CASSPGTSNNSPLHF.

This clone occurred once. The V call is TRBV11-2, the J call TRBJ1-1; tentative D call: TRBD1 (6 bases). Per germline, CDR1 SGHAT and CDR2 FQNNGV. The CDR3 is 16 amino acids. Trimming took 3 bases from V and 0 from J, leaving 14 bases between them. CDR3 sequence reads: CASSFFRGEVNTEAFF. CDR3 DNA sequence: TGTGCCAGCAGCTTTTTCAGGGGAGAGGTGAACACTGAAGCTTTCTTT.

The chain combines TRBV5-1 with TRBJ2-7; 14 nucleotides agree with TRBD2. The CDR3 loop spans 17 amino acids. Per germline, CDR1 SGHRS and CDR2 YFSETQ. J was trimmed by 2 bases and V by 4 bases; bases with no gene match: 8. The CDR3 sequence: CASSTQPGLAGAYEQYF. The CDR3 nucleotides are TGCGCCAGCAGCACCCAACCGGGACTAGCGGGAGCCTACGAGCAGTACTTC.

On this clone: One end of the junction fails to match germline, which may point to a read error. DNA for the CDR3: TGTGCCAGTAGTGCCGACAGGCTTGGGGCCAACGGCCTGACTTTC. It translates to CASSADRLGANGLTF. The rearrangement links TRBV19 to TRBJ2-6, with TRBD1 as a possible D gene (6 bases). CDR1 is LNHDA and CDR2 is SQIVND in the germline V gene (reference sequence). The CDR3 is made up of 15 amino acids.

The V call is TRBV4-2, the J call TRBJ2-3, with 10 nucleotides matching TRBD1. V dropped 2 bases and J dropped 5; count of bases not matched to a gene: 1. CDR3 length: 14 amino acids. Germline lookup yields CDR1 LGHNA and CDR2 YNFKEQ. CDR3: CASSQRTGGDTQYF. CDR3 nucleotide sequence: TGTGCCAGCAGCCAACGGACAGGGGGAGATACGCAGTATTTT.

Here the CDR3 reads CASGLVLRGLSSGNEQFF. The CDR3 DNA reads as TGTGCTAGTGGTTTGGTACTACGAGGGCTGAGCTCCGGTAATGAGCAGTTCTTC. The chain uses TRBV12-5 and TRBJ2-1, with TRBD2 as a possible D gene (5 bases). Germline assignment: CDR1 LGHNT and CDR2 FRNRAP. V was clipped by 0 bases and J by 7 bases, with 22 bases between them. The CDR3 covers 18 residues.

This clone showed up just once. This chain uses TRBV30 with TRBJ1-6; 8 nucleotides line up with TRBD1. Trimming cost V 7 bases and J 10 bases; bases outside gene matches: 18. The CDR3 is made up of 16 amino acids. Germline V gene data show CDR1 as GTSNPN and CDR2 as SVGIG (reference sequence). CDR3 sequence: CASTGTGELFSSPLHF. CDR3 in DNA: TGTGCCTCCACCGGGACAGGAGAACTCTTTTCGTCACCCCTCCACTTT.

V usage is TRBV7-2 and J usage is TRBJ1-2; D might be TRBD1 (5 bases). Trimming took 2 bases from V and 4 from J, leaving 20 bases between them. Germline CDR1 reads SGHTA; CDR2 reads FQGNSA. The CDR3 is 17 amino acids. The CDR3 coding sequence is TGTGCCAGCAGCTTACTGGGCGGGGCGAGCGGTAGCTATGGCTACACCTTC. Amino acids: CASSLLGGASGSYGYTF.

This chain links TRBV30 with TRBJ2-1; 11 bases match TRBD2. With V trimmed by 5 bases and J by 8 bases, 8 bases remained unmatched. The CDR3 runs 14 residues. Germline V gives CDR1 GTSNPN, CDR2 SVGIG (reference sequence). CDR3 nucleotide sequence: TGTGCCTGGGAGCCGGGACTAGCGGCCGATGAGCAGTTCTTC. It specifies CAWEPGLAADEQFF.

The chain recombines TRBV18 with TRBJ2-7; a weak D match, TRBD2 (6 bases). Germline V gives CDR1 KGHSH, CDR2 LQKENI. The CDR3 has 14 amino acids. V was pared by 5 bases and J by 7 bases, with 18 bases between. CDR3: CASSKGLDVGEQYF. The DNA for the CDR3 is TGTGCCAGCTCAAAGGGACTGGATGTAGGAGAGCAGTACTTC.